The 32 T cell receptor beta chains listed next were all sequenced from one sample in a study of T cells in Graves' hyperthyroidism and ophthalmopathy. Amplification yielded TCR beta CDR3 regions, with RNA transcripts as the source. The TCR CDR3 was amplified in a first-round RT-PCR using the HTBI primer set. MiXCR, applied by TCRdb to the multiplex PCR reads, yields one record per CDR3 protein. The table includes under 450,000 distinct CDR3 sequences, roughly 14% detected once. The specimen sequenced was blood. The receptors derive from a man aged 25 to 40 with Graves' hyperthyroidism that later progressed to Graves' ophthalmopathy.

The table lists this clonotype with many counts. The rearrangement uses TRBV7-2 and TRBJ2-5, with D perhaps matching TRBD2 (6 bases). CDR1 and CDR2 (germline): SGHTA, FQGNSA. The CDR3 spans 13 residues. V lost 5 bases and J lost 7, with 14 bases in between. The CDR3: CASSRDFSGTQYF. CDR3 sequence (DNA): TGTGCCAGCAGCCGGGACTTTTCGGGGACCCAGTACTTC.

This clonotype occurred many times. CDR3 sequence (DNA): TGCGCCAGCAGCCCCCTGCCTCAGGGGCCAGTCACTGAAGCTTTCTTT. Protein sequence: CASSPLPQGPVTEAFF. The rearrangement uses TRBV5-1 and TRBJ1-1, with a possible D match to TRBD1 (6 bases). V lost 4 bases, J lost 4 bases, and 20 bases lay in between. The CDR3 runs 16 residues. In germline, CDR1 is SGHRS, CDR2 YFSETQ.

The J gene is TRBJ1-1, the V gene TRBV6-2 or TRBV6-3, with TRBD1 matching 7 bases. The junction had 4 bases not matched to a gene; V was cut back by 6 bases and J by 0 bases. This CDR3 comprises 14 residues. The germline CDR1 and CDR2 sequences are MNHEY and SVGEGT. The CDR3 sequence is CASRRRGLNTEAFF. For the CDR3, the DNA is TGTGCCAGCAGACGGAGGGGGCTGAACACTGAAGCTTTCTTT.

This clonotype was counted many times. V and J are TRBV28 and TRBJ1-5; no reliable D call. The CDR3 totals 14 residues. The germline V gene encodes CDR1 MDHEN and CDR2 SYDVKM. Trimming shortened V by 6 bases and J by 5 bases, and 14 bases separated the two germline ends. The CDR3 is CASSRVMTYQPQHF. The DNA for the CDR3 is TGTGCCAGCAGCCGAGTTATGACGTATCAGCCCCAGCATTTT.

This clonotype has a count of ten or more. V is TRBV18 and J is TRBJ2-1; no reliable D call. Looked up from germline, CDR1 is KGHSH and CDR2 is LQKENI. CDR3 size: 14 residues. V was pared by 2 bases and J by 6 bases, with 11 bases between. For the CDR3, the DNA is TGTGCCAGCTCACCAATCGCCCCCCCCAATGAGCAGTTCTTC. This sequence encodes CASSPIAPPNEQFF.

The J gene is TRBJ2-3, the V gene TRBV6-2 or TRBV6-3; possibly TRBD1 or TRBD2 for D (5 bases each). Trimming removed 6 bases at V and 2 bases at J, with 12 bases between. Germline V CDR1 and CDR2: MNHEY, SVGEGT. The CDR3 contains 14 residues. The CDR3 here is CASSYEGFTDTQYF. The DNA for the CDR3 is TGTGCCAGCAGCTACGAGGGGTTCACAGATACGCAGTATTTT.

Here the CDR3 reads CASSPGANTGELFF. The CDR3 region has the DNA TGCGCCAGCAGCCCCGGGGCGAACACCGGGGAGCTGTTTTTT. The chain couples TRBV5-1 to TRBJ2-2; maybe TRBD2 (5 bases). CDR1 SGHRS and CDR2 YFSETQ come from the germline V gene. This CDR3 comprises 14 residues. V gave up 4 bases and J gave up 0 bases, with 7 bases separating them.

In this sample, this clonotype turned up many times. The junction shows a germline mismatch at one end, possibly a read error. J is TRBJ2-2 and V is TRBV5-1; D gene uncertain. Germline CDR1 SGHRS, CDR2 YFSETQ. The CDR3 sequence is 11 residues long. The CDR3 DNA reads TGTGCCAGCAGTTTTGCCGGGGAGCTGTTTTTT. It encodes CASSFAGELFF.

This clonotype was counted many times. The CDR3 DNA follows: TGCAGTGCTAGGGGAGACAGGAACACTGAAGCTTTCTTT. This sequence encodes CSARGDRNTEAFF. V is TRBV20-1 and J is TRBJ1-1, with a possible D match to TRBD1 (5 bases). Germline V gene lookup returns CDR1 DFQATT and CDR2 SNEGSKA (reference sequence). Trimming removed 3 bases at V and 1 base at J, with 9 bases between. This CDR3 has 13 amino acids.

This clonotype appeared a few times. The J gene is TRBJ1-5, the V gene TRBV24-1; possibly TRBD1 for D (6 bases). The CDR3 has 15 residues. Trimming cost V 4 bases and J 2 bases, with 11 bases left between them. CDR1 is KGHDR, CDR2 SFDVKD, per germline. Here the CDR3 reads CATSETGRGNQPQHF. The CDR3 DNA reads TGTGCCACCAGTGAGACAGGAAGGGGCAATCAGCCCCAGCATTTT.

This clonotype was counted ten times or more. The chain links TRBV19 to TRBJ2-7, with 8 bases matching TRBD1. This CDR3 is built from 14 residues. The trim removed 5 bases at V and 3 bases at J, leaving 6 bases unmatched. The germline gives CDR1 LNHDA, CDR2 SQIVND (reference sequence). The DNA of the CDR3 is TGTGCCAGTAGTTCGGCAGGGGGCGGCTACGAGCAGTACTTC. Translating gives CASSSAGGGYEQYF.

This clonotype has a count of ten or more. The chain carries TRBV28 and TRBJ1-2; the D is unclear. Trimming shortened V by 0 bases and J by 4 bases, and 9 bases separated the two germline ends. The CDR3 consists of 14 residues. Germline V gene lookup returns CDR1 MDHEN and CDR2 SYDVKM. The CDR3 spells CASSLWGGGYGYTF. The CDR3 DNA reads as TGTGCCAGCAGTTTATGGGGAGGTGGCTATGGCTACACCTTC.

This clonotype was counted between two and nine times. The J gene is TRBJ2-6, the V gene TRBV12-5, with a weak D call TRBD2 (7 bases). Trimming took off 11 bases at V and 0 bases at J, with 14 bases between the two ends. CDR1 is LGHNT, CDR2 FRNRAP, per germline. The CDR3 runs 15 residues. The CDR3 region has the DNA TGTGCTGGCGGGGGCACCCTCTCTGGGGCCAACGTCCTGACTTTC. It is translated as CAGGGTLSGANVLTF.

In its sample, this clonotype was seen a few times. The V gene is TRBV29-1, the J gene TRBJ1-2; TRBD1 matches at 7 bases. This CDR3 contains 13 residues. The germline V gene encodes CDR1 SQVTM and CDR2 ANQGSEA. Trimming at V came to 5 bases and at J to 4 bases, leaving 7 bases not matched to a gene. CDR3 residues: CSVYSGDSYGYTF. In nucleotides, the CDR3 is TGCAGCGTTTATTCGGGGGACAGCTATGGCTACACCTTC.

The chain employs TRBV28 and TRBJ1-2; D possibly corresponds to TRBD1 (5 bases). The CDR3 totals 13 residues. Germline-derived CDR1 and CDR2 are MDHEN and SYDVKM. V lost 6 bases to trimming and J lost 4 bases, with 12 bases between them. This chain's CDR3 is CASSFPGAYGYTF. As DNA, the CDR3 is TGTGCCAGCAGCTTTCCCGGGGCCTATGGCTACACCTTC.

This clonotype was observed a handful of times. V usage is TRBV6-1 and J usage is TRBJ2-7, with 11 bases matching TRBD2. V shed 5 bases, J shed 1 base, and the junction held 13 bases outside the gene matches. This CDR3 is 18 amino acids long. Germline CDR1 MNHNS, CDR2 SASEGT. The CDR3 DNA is TGTGCCAGCAGTTTCGACAGGTCCGGGACTAGCGGTTCCTACGAGCAGTACTTC. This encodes CASSFDRSGTSGSYEQYF.

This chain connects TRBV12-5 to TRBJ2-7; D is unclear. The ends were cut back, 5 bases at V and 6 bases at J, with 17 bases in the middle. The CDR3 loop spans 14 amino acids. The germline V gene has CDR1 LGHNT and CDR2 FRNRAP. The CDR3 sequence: CASGPAGWLGEQYF. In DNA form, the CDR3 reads TGTGCTAGTGGTCCCGCCGGGTGGCTTGGCGAGCAGTACTTC.

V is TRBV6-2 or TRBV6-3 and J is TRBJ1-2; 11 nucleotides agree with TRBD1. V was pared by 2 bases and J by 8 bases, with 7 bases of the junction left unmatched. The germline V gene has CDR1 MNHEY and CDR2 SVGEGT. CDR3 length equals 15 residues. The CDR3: CASSYRTGGAEGYTF. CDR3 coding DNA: TGTGCCAGCAGTTACCGGACAGGGGGCGCTGAAGGCTACACCTTC.

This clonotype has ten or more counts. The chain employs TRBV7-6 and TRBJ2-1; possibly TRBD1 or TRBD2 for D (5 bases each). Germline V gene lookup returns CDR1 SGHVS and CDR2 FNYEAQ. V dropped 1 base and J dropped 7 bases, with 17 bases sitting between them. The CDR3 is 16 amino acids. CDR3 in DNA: TGTGCCAGCAGCTTAGGGGCCCCGGGGCAGGAGAATGAGCAGTTCTTC. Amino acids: CASSLGAPGQENEQFF. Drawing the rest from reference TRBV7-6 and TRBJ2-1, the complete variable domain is GAGVSQSPRYKVTKRGQDVALRCDPISGHVSLYWYRQALGQGPEFLTYFNYEAQQDKSGLPNDRFSAERPEGSISTLTIQRTEQRDSAMYRCASSLGAPGQENEQFFGPGTRLTVL.

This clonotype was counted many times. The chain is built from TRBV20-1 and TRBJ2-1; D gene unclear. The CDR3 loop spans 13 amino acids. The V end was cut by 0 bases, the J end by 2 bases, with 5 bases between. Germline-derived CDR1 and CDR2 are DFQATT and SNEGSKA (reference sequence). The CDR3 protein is CSARDLPYNEQFF. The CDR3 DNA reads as TGCAGTGCTAGAGATTTGCCCTACAATGAGCAGTTCTTC.

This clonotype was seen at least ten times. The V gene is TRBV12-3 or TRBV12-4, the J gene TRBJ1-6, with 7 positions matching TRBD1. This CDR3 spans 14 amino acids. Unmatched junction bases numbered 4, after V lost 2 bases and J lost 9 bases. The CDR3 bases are TGTGCCAGCAGTTTATACAGGGGTGTTTCACCCCTCCACTTT. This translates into CASSLYRGVSPLHF.

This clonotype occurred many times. The CDR3 DNA reads as TGTGCCAGCAGCTCCGACCCTGCCTACGAGCAGTACTTC. Translated: CASSSDPAYEQYF. J is TRBJ2-7 and V is TRBV7-8, with D hard to call. The CDR3 runs 13 residues. Germline V lookup: CDR1 SGHVS, CDR2 FQNEAQ. V was trimmed by 4 bases and J by 2 bases, leaving 9 bases between them.

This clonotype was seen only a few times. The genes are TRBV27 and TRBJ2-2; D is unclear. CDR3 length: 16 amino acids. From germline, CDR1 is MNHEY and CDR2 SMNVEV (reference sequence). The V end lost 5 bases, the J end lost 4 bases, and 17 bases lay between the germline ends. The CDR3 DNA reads TGTGCCAGCAGTCATTTCTGGATTCCGGGCACCGGGGAGCTGTTTTTT. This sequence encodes CASSHFWIPGTGELFF.

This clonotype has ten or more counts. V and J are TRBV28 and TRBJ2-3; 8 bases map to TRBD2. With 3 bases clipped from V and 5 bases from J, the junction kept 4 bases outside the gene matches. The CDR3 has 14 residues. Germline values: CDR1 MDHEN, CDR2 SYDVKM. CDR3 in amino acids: CASSLGLEVDTQYF. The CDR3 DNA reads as TGTGCCAGCAGTTTGGGACTAGAGGTAGATACGCAGTATTTT. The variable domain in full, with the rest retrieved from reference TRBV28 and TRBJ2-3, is DVKVTQSSRYLVKRTGEKVFLECVQDMDHENMFWYRQDPGLGLRLIYFSYDVKMKEKGDIPEGYSVSREKKERFSLILESASTNQTSMYLCASSLGLEVDTQYFGPGTRLTVL.

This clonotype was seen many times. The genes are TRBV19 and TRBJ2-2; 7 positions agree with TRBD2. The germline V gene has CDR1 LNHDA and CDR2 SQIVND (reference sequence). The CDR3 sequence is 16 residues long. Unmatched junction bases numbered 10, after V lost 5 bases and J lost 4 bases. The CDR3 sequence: CASSYVGGFGTGELFF. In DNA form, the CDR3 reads TGTGCCAGTAGTTATGTCGGGGGGTTCGGCACCGGGGAGCTGTTTTTT.

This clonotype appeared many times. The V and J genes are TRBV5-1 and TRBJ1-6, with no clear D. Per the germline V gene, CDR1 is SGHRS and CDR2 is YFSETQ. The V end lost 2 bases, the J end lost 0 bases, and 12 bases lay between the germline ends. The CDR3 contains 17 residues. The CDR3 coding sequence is TGCGCCAGCAGCTTACGTGGGCCGAGCTCCTATAATTCACCCCTCCACTTT. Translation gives CASSLRGPSSYNSPLHF.

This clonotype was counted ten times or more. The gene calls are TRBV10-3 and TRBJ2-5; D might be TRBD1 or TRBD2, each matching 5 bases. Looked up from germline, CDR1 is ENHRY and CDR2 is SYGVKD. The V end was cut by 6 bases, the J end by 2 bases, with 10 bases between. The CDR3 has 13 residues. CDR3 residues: CAIRGDVQETQYF. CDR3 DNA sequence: TGTGCCATCAGGGGGGACGTTCAAGAGACCCAGTACTTC.

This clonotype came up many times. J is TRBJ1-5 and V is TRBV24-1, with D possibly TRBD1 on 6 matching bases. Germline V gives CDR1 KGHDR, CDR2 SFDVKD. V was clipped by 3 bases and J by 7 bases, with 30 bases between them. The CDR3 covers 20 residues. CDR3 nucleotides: TGTGCCACCAGTGATCCGATAGACCGGGACACAATTGGGTCAATCCAGCCCCAGCATTTT. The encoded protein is CATSDPIDRDTIGSIQPQHF.

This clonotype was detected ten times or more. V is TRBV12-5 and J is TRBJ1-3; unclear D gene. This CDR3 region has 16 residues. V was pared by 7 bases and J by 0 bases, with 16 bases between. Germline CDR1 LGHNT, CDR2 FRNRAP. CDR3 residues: CASAPGRESSGNTIYF. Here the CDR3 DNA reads TGTGCTAGTGCCCCCGGAAGGGAGTCCTCTGGAAACACCATATATTTT.

Here the CDR3 DNA reads TGTGCCACCAGCCTGGTTAGCAATCAGCCCCAGCATTTT. It codes for CATSLVSNQPQHF. J is TRBJ1-5 and V is TRBV15; no clear D. Trimming removed 5 bases from V and 0 bases from J, with 5 bases in between. The CDR3 is 13 residues long. CDR1 LNHNV and CDR2 YYDKDF come from the germline V gene (reference sequence).

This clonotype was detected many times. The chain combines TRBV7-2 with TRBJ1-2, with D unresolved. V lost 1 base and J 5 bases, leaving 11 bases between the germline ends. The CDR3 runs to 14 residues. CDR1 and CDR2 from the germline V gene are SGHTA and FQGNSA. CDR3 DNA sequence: TGTGCCAGCAGCTTAGGTCAGCTCCTTTATGGCTACACCTTC. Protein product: CASSLGQLLYGYTF.

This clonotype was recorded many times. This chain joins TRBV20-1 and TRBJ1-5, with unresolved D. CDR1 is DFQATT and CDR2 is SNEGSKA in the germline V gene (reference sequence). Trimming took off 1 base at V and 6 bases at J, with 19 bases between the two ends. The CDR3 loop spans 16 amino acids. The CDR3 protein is CSARVLGFPPAQPQHF. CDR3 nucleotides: TGCAGTGCTAGAGTTCTAGGGTTCCCGCCCGCTCAGCCCCAGCATTTT.